The 10 T cell receptor beta chains in this list originate from one sample, sequenced in a study of cytomegalovirus exposure and HLA in healthy donors. A multiplex PCR was run with 60 Vbeta primers and 13 Jbeta primers. Clones were sequenced by immunoSEQ multiplex PCR, and TCRdb holds only the in-frame ones, with some missing. The sample carries 150,000 or so clones, approximately 80% recorded once. Sequences were obtained from PBMCs. These receptors were taken from a man under 40 in good health and CMV-seropositive.

This rearrangement joins TRBV5-1 to TRBJ2-5; D may be TRBD1 (5 bases). The germline V gene has CDR1 SGHRS and CDR2 YFSETQ. This CDR3 is built from 14 residues. V shed 3 bases and J shed 4 bases, with 13 bases lying between them. Here the CDR3 reads CASSSLGVRETQYF. The CDR3, as DNA: TGCGCCAGCAGCTCCTTAGGGGTACGAGAGACCCAGTACTTC.

V and J are TRBV7-9 and TRBJ2-7; D is uncertain. V was clipped by 3 bases and J by 2 bases, with 11 bases between them. Germline V gives CDR1 SEHNR, CDR2 FQNEAQ (reference sequence). The CDR3 has 14 amino acids. The CDR3 protein is CASSFSASTYEQYF. CDR3 nucleotide sequence: TGTGCCAGCAGCTTTTCTGCTTCTACCTACGAGCAGTACTTC.

V usage is TRBV7-2 and J usage is TRBJ1-2; 8 nucleotides match TRBD1. The length of the CDR3 is 16 residues. V gave up 0 bases and J gave up 6 bases; unmatched junction bases: 9. Germline values: CDR1 SGHTA, CDR2 FQGNSA. CDR3 coding DNA: TGTGCCAGCAGCTTAGCGAGGACAGGGCCCAGGAATGGCTACACCTTC. It specifies CASSLARTGPRNGYTF.

The chain combines TRBV11-2 with TRBJ2-3; 11 bases agree with TRBD2. This CDR3 has 17 amino acids. The germline gives CDR1 SGHAT, CDR2 FQNNGV. V lost 3 bases and J lost 0; bases outside the gene matches: 5. The CDR3 DNA is TGTGCCAGCAGCTTCCAGACTAGCGGGATGAGCACAGATACGCAGTATTTT. Translated, it gives CASSFQTSGMSTDTQYF.

The chain is built from TRBV28 and TRBJ1-6; 7 bases fit TRBD1. Unmatched junction bases numbered 9, after V lost 3 bases and J lost 10 bases. The CDR3 has 15 residues. Germline CDR1 reads MDHEN; CDR2 reads SYDVKM. CDR3 nucleotides: TGTGCCAGCAGTTTTAGGACAGGATCTCAATCACCCCTCCACTTT. Translating gives CASSFRTGSQSPLHF.

The genes are TRBV7-9 and TRBJ2-2; 10 bases fit TRBD1. Germline CDR1 reads SEHNR; CDR2 reads FQNEAQ (reference sequence). The CDR3 extends over 16 amino acids. Trimming at V came to 6 bases and at J to 3 bases, leaving 7 bases not matched to a gene. CDR3 coding DNA: TGTGCCAGCAGGCCCCCGGGACAGGGGTACACCGGGGAGCTGTTTTTT. As protein: CASRPPGQGYTGELFF. Using reference TRBV7-9 and TRBJ2-2 for the parts outside the CDR3, the full variable domain is DTGVSQNPRHKITKRGQNVTFRCDPISEHNRLYWYRQTLGQGPEFLTYFQNEAQLEKSRLLSDRFSAERPKGSFSTLEIQRTEQGDSAMYLCASRPPGQGYTGELFFGEGSRLTVL.

The chain joins TRBV14 to TRBJ2-3, with 9 nucleotides matching TRBD1. The CDR3 is 19 amino acids. Germline loops: CDR1 SGHDN, CDR2 FVKESK. V dropped 2 bases and J dropped 6; count of bases not matched to a gene: 18. This CDR3 reads CASSQLAGQGKRRGDTQYF. The CDR3 nucleotides are TGTGCCAGCAGCCAACTAGCCGGACAGGGGAAAAGACGAGGGGATACGCAGTATTTT.

The CDR3 reads CASSLGQVGYNEQFF. The CDR3 coding sequence is TGTGCCAGCAGCCTGGGACAGGTGGGATACAATGAGCAGTTCTTC. V gene TRBV27 combines with J gene TRBJ2-1; 8 nucleotides align to TRBD1. This CDR3 is built from 15 residues. Losses at the gene ends were 6 bases for V and 4 bases for J; bases not matched to a gene: 8. Per the germline V gene, CDR1 is MNHEY and CDR2 is SMNVEV (reference sequence).

The chain links TRBV11-2 to TRBJ1-3, with TRBD1 matching 9 bases. The germline V gene encodes CDR1 SGHAT and CDR2 FQNNGV. The V gene end was trimmed by 6 bases and the J gene end by 4 bases; junction bases not matched to a gene: 7. The CDR3 loop spans 15 amino acids. This CDR3 reads CASRRTGVVGNTIYF. The CDR3 DNA sequence: TGTGCCAGCAGGAGGACAGGGGTAGTAGGAAACACCATATATTTT.

At least ten counts were recorded for this clone. The V and J genes are TRBV5-6 and TRBJ1-1, with D maybe TRBD1 (5 bases). Trimming pared 2 bases from V and 4 bases from J, leaving 15 bases between. Germline values: CDR1 SGHDT, CDR2 YYEEEE. The CDR3 has 15 residues. The CDR3, as DNA: TGTGCCAGCAGCTTCTTGGACACTGTAGGCACTGAAGCTTTCTTT. As protein: CASSFLDTVGTEAFF.